This T cell receptor beta chain emerged from a study of CD8+CD57+ T cells in acquired aplastic anemia. Looking at the study overall: The study obtained an average of around 3.4 ug of DNA from sorted CD4+ and CD8+ cells. CD4+ reads averaged approximately 9.9 million in healthy donors.

Genomic DNA constituted the template upon which TCR beta VDJ and CDR3 profiling was performed. TCRdb re-called the reads with MiXCR, one entry per CDR3 protein. The sample has 98,000 or so distinct CDR3 sequences; approximately 49% are singletons. This clonotype has ten or more counts. Per the germline V gene, CDR1 is SGHAT and CDR2 is FQNNGV. CDR3 length: 14 residues. Trimming shortened V by 4 bases and J by 3 bases, and 13 bases separated the two germline ends. Sequenced sample: sorted CD4+, CD8+, or CD8+CD57+ T cells (not recorded which) from PBMCs. V and J are TRBV11-2 and TRBJ2-7; the D gene is possibly TRBD2 (6 bases). This TCR derives from a human donor in good health, serving as a control. The CDR3 region is CASSSQAGSYEQYF. CDR3 sequence (DNA): TGTGCCAGCAGCTCCCAGGCGGGGAGCTACGAGCAGTACTTC.